This is a list of T cell receptor beta chains from one sample in a study of T cells in Graves' hyperthyroidism and ophthalmopathy. TCRdb fed the multiplex PCR reads into MiXCR, producing one record per CDR3 protein. The sample has around 340,000 distinct CDR3 sequences; about 20% are singletons. Material: blood. All receptors come from a woman between 45 and 65 years old with Graves' hyperthyroidism. Each CDR3 is given with its conserved first and last residue. D genes are given only for firm matches. Clone sizes are given selectively: once, few, many, or a class where the clone is expanded.

v_call	j_call	d_call	clone_size	cdr3_nt	cdr3_aa
TRBV3-1	TRBJ2-5	NA	NA	TGTGCCAGCAGCACACAGGGTGTAGAGACCCAGTACTTC	CASSTQGVETQYF
TRBV6-5	TRBJ2-3	NA	many	TGTGCCAGCAGTTACGGACTGAACACAGATACGCAGTATTTT	CASSYGLNTDTQYF
TRBV27	TRBJ2-5	NA	NA	TGTGCCAGCAGTGTGGGCGGAGGGGTAGAGACCCAGTACTTC	CASSVGGGVETQYF
TRBV4-1	TRBJ1-1	NA	few	TGCGCCAGCAGCCAAGAAGTTGACAGGATGAACACTGAAGCTTTCTTT	CASSQEVDRMNTEAFF
TRBV9	TRBJ2-7	NA	many	TGTGCCAGCAGCGTCGGCTGGGACAACTCCTACGAGCAGTACTTC	CASSVGWDNSYEQYF
TRBV6-1	TRBJ1-5	NA	NA	TGTGCCAGCAGTCCCCGTGGGGGCTCAAATCAGCCCCAGCATTTT	CASSPRGGSNQPQHF
TRBV3-1	TRBJ1-5	NA	many	TGTGCCAGCAGCCAAGCGGCTAATCAGCCCCAGCATTTT	CASSQAANQPQHF
TRBV7-2	TRBJ2-3	TRBD2	many	TGTGCCAGCAGCTCCCGGACTAGCGGGGACACAGATACGCAGTATTTT	CASSSRTSGDTDTQYF
TRBV7-7	TRBJ1-1	NA	NA	TGTGCTAGCAGCCCCCTCGGATCCCGAAACGCTCTCTTT	CASSPLGSRNALF
TRBV2	TRBJ2-5	TRBD1	many	TGTGCCAGCAGTGAGGACAGGGGTCAAGAGACCCAGTACTTC	CASSEDRGQETQYF
TRBV28	TRBJ2-1	TRBD2	NA	TGTGCCAGCGGGAGACTAGCGGGAGTAAGTGAGCAGTTCTTC	CASGRLAGVSEQFF
TRBV30	TRBJ2-1	NA	NA	TGTGCCTGGAGTGAGGACTATTCGAGCGAGCAGTTCTTC	CAWSEDYSSEQFF
TRBV6-1	TRBJ1-2	TRBD1	NA	TGTGCCAGCAGAACCGACAGGGACCCCTATGGCTACACCTTC	CASRTDRDPYGYTF
TRBV20-1	TRBJ2-1	NA	many	TGCAGTGCCCCAGGGACAATCAACAATGAGCAGTTCTTC	CSAPGTINNEQFF
TRBV20-1	TRBJ1-2	NA	NA	TGCAGTGCACCCTTTAATGGCTACACCTTC	CSAPFNGYTF
TRBV27	TRBJ1-5	NA	NA	TGTGCCAGCAGTCGGGATCTTACAAATCAGCCCCAGCATTTT	CASSRDLTNQPQHF
TRBV27	TRBJ1-1	NA	NA	TGTGCCACCCGAGCGGGGGCGATGAACACTGAAGCTTTCTTT	CATRAGAMNTEAFF
TRBV2	TRBJ2-7	TRBD2	NA	TGTGCCAGCACGGGCGGGAGTTCCTACGAGCAGTACTTC	CASTGGSSYEQYF
TRBV2	TRBJ2-2	TRBD2	NA	TGTGCCAGCGGATCCCCGGGGTCTAGCGGGAGTCGTTCGACCGGGGAGCTGTTTTTT	CASGSPGSSGSRSTGELFF
TRBV29-1	TRBJ1-2	NA	few	TGCAGCGCCCTGGGGGTGGACTATGGCTACACCTTC	CSALGVDYGYTF
TRBV18	TRBJ1-1	NA	NA	TGTGCCAGCTCACCACCGGGGGGGCAAACTGAAGCTTTCTTT	CASSPPGGQTEAFF
TRBV19	TRBJ2-2	TRBD1	NA	TGTGCCAGTAATTCGGGACAGGGGGCCACCGGGGAGCTGTTTTTT	CASNSGQGATGELFF